This TCR beta chain was captured in a study of cytomegalovirus exposure and HLA in healthy donors. Study outcomes and limitations: Many donors shared some public TCRs, even though most TCR sequences were rare.

About this clone itself: Its antigen is not identified.

Repertoires were generated with immunoSEQ multiplex PCR, while TCRdb's copy carries only in-frame clones and drops some. The repertoire holds about 180,000 clones, with approximately 81% as singletons. The CDR3 length is 13 residues. V was cut by 4 bases and J by 0 bases, with 6 bases left in between. Germline CDR1 is MDHEN and CDR2 is SYDVKM. The V call is TRBV28, the J call TRBJ1-1; no clear D. This TCR was sampled from a man younger than 30 in good health and CMV-seropositive. The material sequenced was PBMCs. In nucleotides, the CDR3 is TGTGCCAGCAGTTCCCCTTTGAACACTGAAGCTTTCTTT. Translating it yields CASSSPLNTEAFF.